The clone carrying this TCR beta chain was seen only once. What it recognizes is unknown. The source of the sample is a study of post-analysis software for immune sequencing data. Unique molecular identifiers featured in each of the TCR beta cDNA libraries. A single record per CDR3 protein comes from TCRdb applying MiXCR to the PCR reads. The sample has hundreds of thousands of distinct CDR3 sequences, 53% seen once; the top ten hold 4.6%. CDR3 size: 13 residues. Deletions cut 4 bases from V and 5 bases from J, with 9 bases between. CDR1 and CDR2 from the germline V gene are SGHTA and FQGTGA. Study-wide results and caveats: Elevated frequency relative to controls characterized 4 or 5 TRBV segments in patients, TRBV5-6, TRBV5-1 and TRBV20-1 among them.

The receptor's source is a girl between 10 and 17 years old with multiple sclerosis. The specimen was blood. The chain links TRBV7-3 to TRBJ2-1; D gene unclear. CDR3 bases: TGTGCCAGCAGCTCCCAGGTAGACAATGAGCAGTTCTTC. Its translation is CASSSQVDNEQFF.